What follows is one T cell receptor (beta chain) and its context. The data were obtained in a study of shared clonotypes between healthy human individuals. Measured with immunoSEQ multiplex PCR; TCRdb has only the in-frame clones, and not every one. The table lists around 720,000 clones, about 80% of them singletons. V dropped 1 base and J dropped 0; count of bases not matched to a gene: 0. The CDR3 is made up of 15 amino acids. Germline CDR1 and CDR2: LGHNT and FRNRAP. The sequence derives from a woman in her twenties or thirties in good health. The sequenced material came from memory CD4+ T cells sorted from blood. Subset in this sample: CD45RA-negative fraction. The chain combines TRBV12-5 with TRBJ2-7, with 10 bases aligning to TRBD1. The CDR3 DNA follows: TGTGCTAGTGGTTTGGGGACAGGGGGCTCCTACGAGCAGTACTTC. This gives the protein CASGLGTGGSYEQYF.